This T cell receptor beta chain was recorded in a study of OX40 agonist ivuxolimab in advanced cancers. Study context: Patients enrolled in dose escalation were diagnosed with hepatocellular carcinoma, melanoma, renal cell or head and neck cancer. One patient with hepatocellular carcinoma and two with cutaneous melanoma, three in all, had partial responses. Study results and limitations: With doses of 0.1 to 3.0 mg/kg, CD4+ and CD8+ blood T cells had undergone clonal expansion by week 6.

About this clone itself: Antigen specificity is unknown. The junction shows a germline mismatch at one end, possibly a read error.

Only in-frame clones appear in the TCRdb table, and some are missing; sequencing was by immunoSEQ multiplex PCR. The table records tens of thousands of clones, 80% to 85% of them present only once. CDR3 size: 12 residues. Germline V gene sequence: CDR1 MNHEY, CDR2 SMNVEV (reference sequence). The chain links TRBV27 to TRBJ1-2; D possibly corresponds to TRBD1 (5 bases). Here the sequenced sample was CD4+ or CD8+ T cells sorted from blood, taken in a trial of the OX40 agonist ivuxolimab. The TCR sequence derives from an adult with an advanced solid tumor such as melanoma, head and neck, liver or kidney cancer. The CDR3 DNA reads TGTGCCAGCAAAACGGGGGTCCTTGGCCACACCTTC. Protein: CASKTGVLGHTF.